The source of this T cell receptor (beta chain) is a study of blood T cells in healthy people across ages. CDR3 size: 19 residues. A second roughly 6 to 12 cycle PCR used barcoded and J-beta primers. TCRdb reanalysed the 5' RACE reads using MiXCR and keeps one entry per CDR3 protein. Of about 640,000 distinct CDR3 sequences in the sample, 45% to 65% are singletons; the top ten hold around 37%. The TCR was taken from a man between 60 and 75 years old in good health. The sample comprised blood. The chain recombines TRBV21-1 with TRBJ1-1; the DNA was not compared with TRBD1, the D call given in the table. TRBV21-1 is a known pseudogene. The CDR3 DNA follows: TGTGCCAGCAGCAGACCCCGGGACAGGGATGGGCAGGAAAACACTGAAGCTTTCTTT. This sequence encodes CASSRPRDRDGQENTEAFF.